A single sample is the source of the 32 T cell receptor beta chains below, sequenced in a study of regulatory T cells in long-lasting Graves disease. HTBI primers from iRepertoire and Arm-PCR of CDR3 regions yielded the TCR beta libraries. TCRdb re-called the multiplex PCR reads through MiXCR, storing one row per CDR3 protein. The data hold about 200,000 distinct CDR3 sequences, with roughly 19% observed a single time. Time point given: newly diagnosed GD, antithyroid drugs for less than 3 months. From PBMCs, RNA was extracted and then used to make the TCR library. The sample was also linked to a second study, of T cells in Graves' hyperthyroidism and ophthalmopathy.

The sequences come from peripheral blood mononuclear cells (PBMCs), collected at new diagnosis, from a patient treated with antithyroid drugs. All receptors derive from a woman younger than 45 with Graves disease.

This chain links TRBV28 with TRBJ1-4; 9 bases fit TRBD1. V lost 6 bases to trimming and J lost 8 bases; unmatched junction nucleotides: 19. CDR1 and CDR2 (germline): MDHEN, SYDVKM. CDR3 length: 18 amino acids. CDR3 protein: CASSRTSATGTGPEKLFF. As DNA, the CDR3 is TGTGCCAGCAGCAGGACTAGCGCAACCGGGACAGGGCCCGAAAAACTGTTTTTT.

This clonotype was picked up a small number of times. The V call is TRBV7-2, the J call TRBJ2-3; no clear D gene. This CDR3 contains 12 residues. The V end was cut by 3 bases, the J end by 5 bases, with 6 bases between. Germline V lookup: CDR1 SGHTA, CDR2 FQGNSA. This CDR3 is CASSFPGDTQYF. The CDR3 nucleotides are TGTGCCAGCAGCTTTCCCGGAGATACGCAGTATTTT.

In regard to this clonotype: A far larger clone is off by one base, so a read error is likely. J is TRBJ2-3 and V is TRBV11-2; the D gene is possibly TRBD1 (6 bases). The J call may be faulty, since TRBJ2-5 better matches the DNA end. The CDR3 is made up of 12 amino acids. CDR1 and CDR2 from the germline V gene are SGHAT and FQNNGV. The CDR3 sequence is CASSGQQEAQYF. The CDR3 bases are TGTGCCAGCAGTGGACAGCAAGAGGCCCAGTACTTC.

This clonotype was counted ten times or more. The rearrangement joins TRBV9 to TRBJ2-2, with 9 positions matching TRBD2. This CDR3 contains 16 residues. Germline-derived CDR1 and CDR2 are SGDLS and YYNGEE. The V segment lost 0 bases and the J segment 6 bases; nucleotides outside the gene matches: 6. DNA for the CDR3: TGTGCCAGCAGCGTAGTCGCGGGGGGGCACGCCGGGGAGCTGTTTTTT. Protein sequence: CASSVVAGGHAGELFF.

This clonotype has ten or more counts. V gene TRBV27 combines with J gene TRBJ2-5; TRBD1 aligns across 7 bases. Germline V CDR1 and CDR2: MNHEY, SMNVEV (reference sequence). V trimming: 4 bases; J trimming: 2 bases; junction bases outside the gene matches: 4. The CDR3 is 14 residues long. As DNA, the CDR3 is TGTGCCAGCAGTTCCCCGGGACAGCAAGAGACCCAGTACTTC. Translating it yields CASSSPGQQETQYF.

This clonotype was detected ten times or more. J is TRBJ2-7 and V is TRBV28, with D tentatively TRBD1 (5 bases). From germline, CDR1 is MDHEN and CDR2 SYDVKM. The CDR3 runs 13 residues. V was clipped by 2 bases and J by 3 bases, with 8 bases between them. The CDR3 spells CASSLDSLYEQYF. The CDR3 DNA reads as TGTGCCAGCAGTTTAGACAGCCTCTACGAGCAGTACTTC.

This chain links TRBV11-2 with TRBJ2-3; 8 bases align to TRBD1. Per germline, CDR1 SGHAT and CDR2 FQNNGV. Unmatched junction bases numbered 13, after V lost 9 bases and J lost 2 bases. The CDR3 has 16 amino acids. The CDR3 coding sequence is TGTGCCAGTAGCGATGCCGGGACAGGCATCACAGATACGCAGTATTTT. It specifies CASSDAGTGITDTQYF.

This clonotype was recorded many times. The chain carries TRBV6-1 and TRBJ2-7; TRBD1 agrees at 10 bases. Germline trimming cut 3 bases from V and 5 bases from J; bases unmatched to any gene: 10. The CDR3 runs to 16 residues. Germline CDR1 is MNHNS and CDR2 is SASEGT. CDR3 loop: CASSDQGGQGLNEQYF. For the CDR3, the DNA is TGTGCCAGCAGTGATCAGGGGGGACAGGGGCTGAACGAGCAGTACTTC.

This clonotype appeared many times. The V gene is TRBV6-2 or TRBV6-3, the J gene TRBJ2-7, with D possibly being TRBD2 (6 bases). The CDR3 loop spans 15 amino acids. Trimming took off 2 bases at V and 3 bases at J, with 14 bases between the two ends. The V gene's germline CDR1 is MNHEY and CDR2 SVGEGT. CDR3 sequence: CASSYGLASLYEQYF. The CDR3 nucleotides are TGTGCCAGCAGTTACGGTCTAGCGAGCCTCTACGAGCAGTACTTC.

This clonotype was picked up many times. This chain uses TRBV6-2 or TRBV6-3 with TRBJ1-5, with D perhaps TRBD1 (5 bases). This CDR3 has 15 amino acids. The ends were cut back, 11 bases at V and 2 bases at J, with 19 bases in the middle. Germline lookup yields CDR1 MNHEY and CDR2 SVGEGT. The DNA for the CDR3 is TGTGCCTCCACGGCCGGGGGAGGGGGCAATCAGCCCCAGCATTTT. Its protein is CASTAGGGGNQPQHF.

J is TRBJ1-1 and V is TRBV5-1, with 8 bases aligning to TRBD1. CDR1 SGHRS and CDR2 YFSETQ come from the germline V gene. The trim removed 4 bases at V and 5 bases at J, leaving 13 bases unmatched. This CDR3 has 16 amino acids. The CDR3 nucleotides are TGCGCCAGCAGCCCGGACGCGGGACAGGTCGAAACTGAAGCTTTCTTT. Amino acid sequence: CASSPDAGQVETEAFF.

Only a few counts were recorded for this clonotype. The chain joins TRBV4-1 to TRBJ2-7; 8 bases map to TRBD2. CDR1 MGHRA and CDR2 YSYEKL come from the germline V gene. The CDR3 length is 16 residues. Unmatched junction bases numbered 9, after V lost 1 base and J lost 4 bases. The CDR3 loop is CASSQGPPIAGYEQYF. Here the CDR3 DNA reads TGCGCCAGCAGCCAAGGCCCCCCGATAGCGGGGTACGAGCAGTACTTC.

This chain links TRBV3-1 with TRBJ1-2, with D possibly being TRBD1 (5 bases). Germline V gives CDR1 LGHDT, CDR2 YNNKEL (reference sequence). V lost 1 base to trimming and J lost 3 bases, with 12 bases between them. This CDR3 has 15 amino acids. The DNA for the CDR3 is TGTGCCAGCAGCCAAGGGGCCAGGGTGGACTATGGCTACACCTTC. It translates to CASSQGARVDYGYTF.

This clonotype has ten or more counts. V usage is TRBV30 and J usage is TRBJ2-2; perhaps TRBD2 as D (6 bases). Per germline, CDR1 GTSNPN and CDR2 SVGIG (reference sequence). CDR3 size: 14 residues. Between the trimmed V and J ends, which lost 3 bases and 3 bases, there was a span of 11 bases. The CDR3 DNA reads as TGTGCCTGGAGCCGGGACTCCTACACCGGGGAGCTGTTTTTT. Its protein product is CAWSRDSYTGELFF.

This clonotype has a count of ten or more. The rearrangement uses TRBV3-1 and TRBJ2-3; 7 bases are a match to TRBD1. With 3 bases clipped from V and 2 bases from J, the junction kept 8 bases outside the gene matches. Per the germline V gene, CDR1 is LGHDT and CDR2 is YNNKEL (reference sequence). There are 16 residues in the CDR3. The CDR3 bases are TGTGCCAGCAGCCAGCGAACAGGGGACGCCACAGATACGCAGTATTTT. It yields the protein CASSQRTGDATDTQYF.

The CDR3 reads CASSPSYRLGGTEAFF. CDR3 bases: TGTGCCAGCAGCCCCTCTTATAGGCTCGGAGGGACTGAAGCTTTCTTT. The rearrangement uses TRBV11-2 and TRBJ1-1; D is uncertain. The CDR3 has 16 amino acids. Trimming took 5 bases from V and 5 from J, leaving 21 bases between them. Germline V CDR1 and CDR2: SGHAT, FQNNGV. Looking up the rest from reference TRBV11-2 and TRBJ1-1 gives the full variable domain: EAGVAQSPRYKIIEKRQSVAFWCNPISGHATLYWYQQILGQGPKLLIQFQNNGVVDDSQLPKDRFSAERLKGVDSTLKIQPAKLEDSAVYLCASSPSYRLGGTEAFFGQGTRLTVV.

This clonotype was seen many times. V is TRBV6-1 and J is TRBJ2-2, with D possibly being TRBD1 or TRBD2 (5 bases each). The CDR3 sequence is 18 residues long. Germline loops: CDR1 MNHNS, CDR2 SASEGT. The V and J ends lost 0 bases and 3 bases respectively, with 17 bases between them. The CDR3 is CASSEARQRVTDTGELFF. Here the CDR3 DNA reads TGTGCCAGCAGTGAAGCGAGACAGAGGGTGACCGACACCGGGGAGCTGTTTTTT.

Concerning this clonotype: A single base is all that separates this from a far larger clone, so a read error is likely. No conserved phenylalanine or tryptophan ends this CDR3, so it is likely a read error. V is TRBV13 and J is TRBJ1-2, with TRBD1 as a possible D gene (6 bases). This CDR3 contains 15 residues. Trimming removed 6 bases from V and 3 bases from J, with 17 bases in between. Germline V gene data show CDR1 as PRHDT and CDR2 as FYEKMQ (reference sequence). DNA for the CDR3: TGTGCCAGCAGTGCACCCCAGGCAGGGGACTATGGCTACACCTCC. As protein: CASSAPQAGDYGYTS.

This clonotype showed up many times. The chain joins TRBV7-2 to TRBJ2-7, with D possibly being TRBD1 or TRBD2 (6 bases each). The CDR3 extends over 14 amino acids. Germline assignment: CDR1 SGHTA and CDR2 FQGNSA. The germline V and J ends were trimmed by 9 bases and 6 bases, with 21 bases remaining between them. The CDR3 DNA sequence: TGTGCCAGTGCCCCGGGGGCCCTAATCGGCGAGCAGTACTTC. Its translation: CASAPGALIGEQYF.

The chain couples TRBV12-5 to TRBJ1-1; D is ambiguous. The germline V gene encodes CDR1 LGHNT and CDR2 FRNRAP. The CDR3 runs 12 residues. V lost 5 bases and J 4 bases, leaving 8 bases between the germline ends. Here the CDR3 DNA reads TGTGCTAGTGGTGTATGGGGCACTGAAGCTTTCTTT. It encodes CASGVWGTEAFF. Together with reference TRBV12-5 and TRBJ1-1, the CDR3 gives the full variable domain: DARVTQTPRHKVTEMGQEVTMRCQPILGHNTVFWYRQTMMQGLELLAYFRNRAPLDDSGMPKDRFSAEMPDATLATLKIQPSEPRDSAVYFCASGVWGTEAFFGQGTRLTVV.

This clonotype was found many times. This chain uses TRBV28 with TRBJ2-5; 11 nucleotides align to TRBD2. This CDR3 has 14 amino acids. V lost 7 bases, J lost 5 bases, and 6 bases stayed unmatched. Germline lookup yields CDR1 MDHEN and CDR2 SYDVKM. The CDR3, as DNA: TGTGCCAGCATAGCGGGAGGGCCGGGGGAGACCCAGTACTTC. Translated, it gives CASIAGGPGETQYF.

The CDR3 coding sequence is TGTGCCAGCAGCCAAGATTCCGTTCCGGTGGGGGAGACCCAGTACTTC. Translated, it gives CASSQDSVPVGETQYF. The chain joins TRBV3-1 to TRBJ2-5; no definite D call. Trimming removed 0 bases at V and 5 bases at J, with 16 bases between. Looked up from germline, CDR1 is LGHDT and CDR2 is YNNKEL (reference sequence). The CDR3 has 16 residues.

At least ten counts were recorded for this clonotype. J is TRBJ2-1 and V is TRBV15; D may match TRBD1 or TRBD2 (5 bases each). The CDR3 is 13 amino acids. Trimming shortened V by 8 bases and J by 7 bases, and 15 bases separated the two germline ends. Germline CDR1 is LNHNV and CDR2 is YYDKDF (reference sequence). The CDR3 protein is CATGPGTENEQFF. The DNA for the CDR3 is TGTGCCACCGGGCCAGGGACGGAGAATGAGCAGTTCTTC.

This clonotype was picked up many times. The chain links TRBV19 to TRBJ2-1, with 16 nucleotides matching TRBD2. CDR3 length: 15 amino acids. The V and J ends lost 7 bases and 7 bases, in that order; junction bases with no gene match: 4. Germline values: CDR1 LNHDA, CDR2 SQIVND (reference sequence). CDR3 protein: CASKGTSGGENEQFF. The CDR3 DNA follows: TGTGCCAGTAAAGGGACTAGCGGGGGGGAAAATGAGCAGTTCTTC. Complete variable domain (other parts from reference TRBV19 and TRBJ2-1): DGGITQSPKYLFRKEGQNVTLSCEQNLNHDAMYWYRQDPGQGLRLIYYSQIVNDFQKGDIAEGYSVSREKKESFPLTVTSAQKNPTAFYLCASKGTSGGENEQFFGPGTRLTVL.

This clonotype turned up a few times. This chain joins TRBV5-8 and TRBJ2-1; 8 bases are shared with TRBD1. The CDR3 contains 15 residues. Germline V gene lookup returns CDR1 SGHTS and CDR2 YDEGEE. Germline trimming cut 3 bases from V and 6 bases from J; bases unmatched to any gene: 8. The CDR3 here is CASSYDQGAGNEQFF. The CDR3 DNA reads TGTGCCAGCAGCTATGACCAGGGGGCGGGCAATGAGCAGTTCTTC.

V gene TRBV27 combines with J gene TRBJ2-7, with 11 bases identical to TRBD2. This CDR3 is 15 amino acids long. Germline V CDR1 and CDR2: MNHEY, SMNVEV (reference sequence). J gave up 2 bases and V 5 bases, and 5 bases lay outside the gene matches. CDR3 loop: CASSVLAGATYEQYF. As DNA, the CDR3 is TGTGCCAGCAGTGTACTAGCGGGGGCGACCTACGAGCAGTACTTC.

A few counts support this clonotype. The chain carries TRBV10-1 and TRBJ1-5; TRBD1 agrees at 8 bases. Germline assignment: CDR1 WNHNN and CDR2 SYGVQD (reference sequence). CDR3 length equals 19 residues. The V and J ends lost 11 bases and 0 bases, in that order; junction bases with no gene match: 21. The CDR3 DNA reads TGCGCCCCCAAAACCCCGGGGACAGGTGGATGGGATAGCAATCAGCCCCAGCATTTT. It codes for CAPKTPGTGGWDSNQPQHF.

This clonotype was picked up many times. The rearrangement links TRBV28 to TRBJ2-7; 9 bases align to TRBD1. J lost 3 bases, V lost 7 bases, and 10 bases had no gene match. The CDR3 runs 15 residues. In germline, CDR1 is MDHEN, CDR2 SYDVKM. CDR3 residues: CASTTTGTGRYEQYF. CDR3 nucleotide sequence: TGTGCCAGCACCACCACCGGGACAGGGCGCTACGAGCAGTACTTC.

This clonotype has only a few counts. CDR3 in amino acids: CASSPYKNTGELFF. The CDR3, as DNA: TGTGCCAGTAGTCCTTACAAGAACACCGGGGAGCTGTTTTTT. The chain combines TRBV19 with TRBJ2-2; D is uncertain. V was clipped by 5 bases and J by 1 base, with 8 bases between them. The V gene's germline CDR1 is LNHDA and CDR2 SQIVND (reference sequence). The CDR3 sequence is 14 residues long.

This clonotype was counted a few times. The CDR3 coding sequence is TGCAGTGCTCGTGACAGGGGGCGGATTTTAGTTTTGGGTGAAAAACTGTTTTTT. This translates into CSARDRGRILVLGEKLFF. This chain links TRBV20-1 with TRBJ1-4; 10 nucleotides match TRBD1. J gave up 7 bases and V 5 bases, and 19 bases lay outside the gene matches. Germline CDR1 is DFQATT and CDR2 is SNEGSKA (reference sequence). The CDR3 totals 18 residues.

The sample holds many counts of this clonotype. J is TRBJ1-3 and V is TRBV29-1, with D uncertain. Germline CDR1 reads SQVTM; CDR2 reads ANQGSEA. This CDR3 is 14 amino acids long. V dropped 5 bases and J dropped 0 bases, with 11 bases sitting between them. The CDR3 DNA follows: TGCAGCGTTACCCGAGTGGGCTCTGGAAACACCATATATTTT. Translated, it gives CSVTRVGSGNTIYF.

This clonotype was counted a few times. V gene TRBV18 combines with J gene TRBJ1-2, with 8 nucleotides matching TRBD1. The CDR3 length is 17 residues. Germline values: CDR1 KGHSH, CDR2 LQKENI. The J segment lost 4 bases and the V segment lost 0 bases, leaving 10 bases of the junction unmatched. The CDR3 nucleotides are TGTGCCAGCTCACCACCGGGAGACAGGGGTATCGTCTATGGCTACACCTTC. Translation: CASSPPGDRGIVYGYTF.